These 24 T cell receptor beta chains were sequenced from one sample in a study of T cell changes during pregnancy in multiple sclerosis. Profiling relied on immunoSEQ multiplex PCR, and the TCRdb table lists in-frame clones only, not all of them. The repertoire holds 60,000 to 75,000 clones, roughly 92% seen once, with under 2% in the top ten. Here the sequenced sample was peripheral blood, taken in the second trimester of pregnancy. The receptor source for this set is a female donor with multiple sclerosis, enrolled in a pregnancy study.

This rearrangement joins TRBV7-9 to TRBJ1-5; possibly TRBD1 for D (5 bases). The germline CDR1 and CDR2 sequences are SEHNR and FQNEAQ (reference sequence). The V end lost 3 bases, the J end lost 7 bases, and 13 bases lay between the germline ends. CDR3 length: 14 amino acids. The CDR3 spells CASSLGGVEQPQHF. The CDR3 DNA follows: TGTGCCAGCAGCTTGGGGGGGGTCGAGCAGCCCCAGCATTTT.

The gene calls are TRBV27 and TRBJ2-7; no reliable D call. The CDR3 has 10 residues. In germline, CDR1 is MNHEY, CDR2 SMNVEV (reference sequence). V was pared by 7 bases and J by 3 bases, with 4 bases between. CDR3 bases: TGTGCCAGCATTCACTACGAGCAGTACTTC. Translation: CASIHYEQYF.

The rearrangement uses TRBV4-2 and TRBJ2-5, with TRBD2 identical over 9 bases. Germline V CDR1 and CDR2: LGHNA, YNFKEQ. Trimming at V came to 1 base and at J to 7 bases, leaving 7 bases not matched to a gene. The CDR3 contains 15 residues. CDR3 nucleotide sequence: TGTGCCAGCAGCCAAGGGACTAGCGACCGGGGGACCCAGTACTTC. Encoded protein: CASSQGTSDRGTQYF.

The CDR3 bases are TGTGCCAGCAGCTTGGTACAGGACGGCTATGGCTACACCTTC. This gives the protein CASSLVQDGYGYTF. The chain combines TRBV5-6 with TRBJ1-2; D possibly corresponds to TRBD1 (5 bases). CDR3 length: 14 residues. Trimming took 0 bases from V and 4 from J, leaving 10 bases between them. The germline CDR1 and CDR2 sequences are SGHDT and YYEEEE. Together with reference TRBV5-6 and TRBJ1-2, the CDR3 gives the full variable domain: DAGVTQSPTHLIKTRGQQVTLRCSPKSGHDTVSWYQQALGQGPQFIFQYYEEEERQRGNFPDRFSGHQFPNYSSELNVNALLLGDSALYLCASSLVQDGYGYTFGSGTRLTVV.

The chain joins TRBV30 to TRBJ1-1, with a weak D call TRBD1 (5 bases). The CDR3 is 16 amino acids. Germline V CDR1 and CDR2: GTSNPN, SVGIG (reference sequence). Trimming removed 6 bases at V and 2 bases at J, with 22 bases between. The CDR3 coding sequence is TGTGCCTGCCACATAGGGGCTCAGAAGATCAACACTGAAGCTTTCTTT. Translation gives CACHIGAQKINTEAFF.

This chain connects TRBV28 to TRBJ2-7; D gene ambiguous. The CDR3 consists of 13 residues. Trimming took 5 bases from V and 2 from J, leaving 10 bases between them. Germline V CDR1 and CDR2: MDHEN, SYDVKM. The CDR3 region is CASSNPSPYEQYF. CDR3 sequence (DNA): TGTGCCAGCAGTAATCCTAGTCCCTACGAGCAGTACTTC.

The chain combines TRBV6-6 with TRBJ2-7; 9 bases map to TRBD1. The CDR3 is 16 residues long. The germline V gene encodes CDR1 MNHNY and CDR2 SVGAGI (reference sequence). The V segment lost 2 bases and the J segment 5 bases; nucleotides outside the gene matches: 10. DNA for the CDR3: TGTGCCAGCAGTTACGCCATACGGGACAGGGATGACGAGCAGTACTTC. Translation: CASSYAIRDRDDEQYF.

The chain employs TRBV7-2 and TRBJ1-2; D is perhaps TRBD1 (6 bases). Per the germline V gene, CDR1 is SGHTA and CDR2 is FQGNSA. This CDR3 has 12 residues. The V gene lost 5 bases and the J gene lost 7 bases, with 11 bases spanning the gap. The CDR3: CASSTGYVGYTF. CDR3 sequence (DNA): TGTGCCAGCAGCACAGGGTATGTTGGCTACACCTTC. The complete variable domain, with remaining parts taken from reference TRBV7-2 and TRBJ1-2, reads GAGVSQSPSNKVTEKGKDVELRCDPISGHTALYWYRQSLGQGLEFLIYFQGNSAPDKSGLPSDRFSAERTGGSVSTLTIQRTQQEDSAVYLCASSTGYVGYTFGSGTRLTVV.

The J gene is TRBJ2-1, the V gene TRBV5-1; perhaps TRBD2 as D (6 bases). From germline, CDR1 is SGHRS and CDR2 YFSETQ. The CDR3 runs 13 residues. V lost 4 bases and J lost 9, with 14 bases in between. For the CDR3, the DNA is TGCGCCAGCAGCACTGGAGGGGTTCGTGAGCAGTTCTTC. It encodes CASSTGGVREQFF.

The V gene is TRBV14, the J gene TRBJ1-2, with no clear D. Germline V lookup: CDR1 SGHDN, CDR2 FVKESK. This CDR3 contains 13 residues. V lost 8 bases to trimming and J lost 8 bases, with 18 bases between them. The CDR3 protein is CASSRGWPEGYTF. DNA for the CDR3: TGTGCCAGCTCACGAGGGTGGCCTGAGGGCTACACCTTC.

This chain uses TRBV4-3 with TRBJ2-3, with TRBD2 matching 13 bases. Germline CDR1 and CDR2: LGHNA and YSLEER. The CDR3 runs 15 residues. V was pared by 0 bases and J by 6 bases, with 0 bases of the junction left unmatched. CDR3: CASSQELAGGDTQYF. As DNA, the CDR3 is TGCGCCAGCAGCCAAGAACTAGCGGGGGGGGATACGCAGTATTTT.

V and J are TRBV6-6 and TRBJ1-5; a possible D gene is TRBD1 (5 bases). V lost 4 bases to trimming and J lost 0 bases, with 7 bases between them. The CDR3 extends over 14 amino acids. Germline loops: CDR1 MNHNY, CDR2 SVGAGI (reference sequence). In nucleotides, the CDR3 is TGTGCCAGCAGTTTAGGGGCTAGCAATCAGCCCCAGCATTTT. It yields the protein CASSLGASNQPQHF.

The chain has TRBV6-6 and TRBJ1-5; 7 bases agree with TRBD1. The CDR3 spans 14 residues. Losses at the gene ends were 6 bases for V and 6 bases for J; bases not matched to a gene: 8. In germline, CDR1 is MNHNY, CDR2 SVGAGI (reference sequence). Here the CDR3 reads CASSYDRVFQPQHF. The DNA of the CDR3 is TGTGCCAGCAGCTATGACAGGGTGTTTCAGCCCCAGCATTTT.

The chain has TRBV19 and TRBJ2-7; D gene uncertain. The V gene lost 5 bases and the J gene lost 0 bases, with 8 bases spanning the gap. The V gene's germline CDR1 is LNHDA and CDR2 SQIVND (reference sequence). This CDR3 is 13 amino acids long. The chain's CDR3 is CASSPEDSYEQYF. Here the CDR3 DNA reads TGTGCCAGTAGTCCCGAGGACTCCTACGAGCAGTACTTC.

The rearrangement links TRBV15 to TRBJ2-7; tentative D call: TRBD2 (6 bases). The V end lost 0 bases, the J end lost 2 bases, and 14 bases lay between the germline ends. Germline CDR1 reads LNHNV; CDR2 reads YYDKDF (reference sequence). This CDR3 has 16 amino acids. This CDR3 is CATSRDKARGTYEQYF. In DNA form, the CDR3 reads TGTGCCACCAGCAGAGATAAAGCGCGGGGCACCTACGAGCAGTACTTC.

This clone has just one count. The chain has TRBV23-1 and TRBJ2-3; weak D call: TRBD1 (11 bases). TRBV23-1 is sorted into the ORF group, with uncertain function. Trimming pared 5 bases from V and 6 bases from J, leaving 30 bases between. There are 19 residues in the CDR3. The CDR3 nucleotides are TGCGCCAGCAGTTCCCGGGACAGGGGGTACATAGCGGGAGGTGATACGCAGTATTTT. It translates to CASSSRDRGYIAGGDTQYF.

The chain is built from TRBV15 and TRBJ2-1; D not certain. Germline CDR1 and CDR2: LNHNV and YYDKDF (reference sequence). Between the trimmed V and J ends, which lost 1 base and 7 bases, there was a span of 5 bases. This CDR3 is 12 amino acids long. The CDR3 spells CATSRAGNEQFF. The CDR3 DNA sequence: TGTGCCACCAGCAGAGCCGGGAATGAGCAGTTCTTC.

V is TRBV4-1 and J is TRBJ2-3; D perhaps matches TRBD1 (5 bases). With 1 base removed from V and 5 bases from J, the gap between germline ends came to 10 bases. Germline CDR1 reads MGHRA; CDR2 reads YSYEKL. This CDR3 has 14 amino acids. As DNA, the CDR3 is TGCGCCAGCAGCCAAGCCGTCCAGGGAGATACGCAGTATTTT. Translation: CASSQAVQGDTQYF.

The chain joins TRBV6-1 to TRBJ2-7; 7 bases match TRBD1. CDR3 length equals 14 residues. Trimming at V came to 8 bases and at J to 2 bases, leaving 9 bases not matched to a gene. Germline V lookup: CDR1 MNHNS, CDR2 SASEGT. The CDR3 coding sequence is TGTGCCAGCCGGTTTTCGGGACAGCCCTACGAGCAGTACTTC. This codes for CASRFSGQPYEQYF.

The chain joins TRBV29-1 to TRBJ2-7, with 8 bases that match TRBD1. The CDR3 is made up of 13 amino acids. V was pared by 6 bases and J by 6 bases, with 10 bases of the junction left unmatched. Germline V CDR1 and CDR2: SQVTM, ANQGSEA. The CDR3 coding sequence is TGCAGCGTCGGACAGGGCGATGGCGGCGAGCAGTACTTC. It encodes CSVGQGDGGEQYF.

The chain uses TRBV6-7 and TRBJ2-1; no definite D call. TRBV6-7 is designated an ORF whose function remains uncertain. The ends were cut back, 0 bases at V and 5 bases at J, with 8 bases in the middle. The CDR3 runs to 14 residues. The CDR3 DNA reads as TGTGCCAGCAGTTACTCATGTCAAAACAATGAGCAGTTCTTC. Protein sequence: CASSYSCQNNEQFF.

The CDR3 here is CASSPGQGRPGSEAFF. The CDR3 coding sequence is TGTGCCAGCAGCCCCGGACAGGGACGCCCTGGCTCTGAAGCTTTCTTT. This rearrangement joins TRBV9 to TRBJ1-1, with 8 bases lining up with TRBD1. V dropped 4 bases and J dropped 6; count of bases not matched to a gene: 14. Germline V CDR1 and CDR2: SGDLS, YYNGEE. The CDR3 consists of 16 residues.

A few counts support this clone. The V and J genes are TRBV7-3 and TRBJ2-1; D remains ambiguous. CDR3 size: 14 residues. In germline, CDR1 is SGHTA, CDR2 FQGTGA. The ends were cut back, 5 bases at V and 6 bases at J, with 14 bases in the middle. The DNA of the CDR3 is TGTGCCAGCAGCCTTGTATCAGGCTCCAATGAGCAGTTCTTC. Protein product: CASSLVSGSNEQFF.

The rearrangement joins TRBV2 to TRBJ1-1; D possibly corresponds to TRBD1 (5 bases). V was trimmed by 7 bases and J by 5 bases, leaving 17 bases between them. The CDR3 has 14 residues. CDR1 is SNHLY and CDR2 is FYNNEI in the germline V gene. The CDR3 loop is CASTPTAPKTEAFF. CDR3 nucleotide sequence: TGTGCCAGCACTCCGACAGCCCCGAAGACTGAAGCTTTCTTT.